Listed below are T cell receptor beta chains from one sample, sequenced in a study of cytomegalovirus exposure and HLA in healthy donors. Only in-frame clones appear in the TCRdb table, and some are missing; sequencing was by immunoSEQ multiplex PCR. Here the sample table reports tens of thousands of clones. What was sequenced was PBMCs. The source is a female donor in good health and CMV-seronegative. CDR3s include the opening cysteine and the closing phenylalanine or tryptophan. Fields, in order: D gene, J gene, V gene, CDR3 DNA, CDR3 protein. D genes are given only for firm matches.

>.|TRBJ1-1|TRBV5-1
TGCGCCAGCAGCTTGGATATAGGGGCCTTGAACACTGAAGCTTTCTTT
CASSLDIGALNTEAFF
>.|TRBJ2-3|TRBV5-6
TGTGCCAGCAGCTTGGACTGGGCCCGCACAGATACGCAGTATTTT
CASSLDWARTDTQYF
>TRBD2|TRBJ2-3|TRBV9
TGTGCCAGCAGCGTTGGGAGGGCCCCCACAGATACGCAGTATTTT
CASSVGRAPTDTQYF
>.|TRBJ1-2|TRBV6-5
TGTGCCAGCAGTTACTCGATTATCAATCGCGGCTATGGCTACACCTTC
CASSYSIINRGYGYTF
>.|TRBJ1-3|TRBV28
TGTGCCAGCAGTTTATTAAACTCCGGCGGATCTGGAAACACCATATATTTT
CASSLLNSGGSGNTIYF
>.|TRBJ2-1|TRBV30
TGTGCCTGGCCCACAGCTTTATCCGACAATGAGCAGTTCTTC
CAWPTALSDNEQFF
>.|TRBJ2-1|TRBV13
TGTGCCAGCAGCCCGCGGCGCAGGGCTCACGTTGAGCAGTTCTTC
CASSPRRRAHVEQFF
>TRBD2|TRBJ2-1|TRBV4-1
TGCGCCAGCAGCCAGGCGGGACTAGCGGGAATCTACAATGAGCAGTTCTTC
CASSQAGLAGIYNEQFF
>TRBD2|TRBJ2-5|TRBV4-3
TGCGCCAGCAGCCAGGAACTAGCGGCCCGGAAAGAGACCCAGTACTTC
CASSQELAARKETQYF
>.|TRBJ1-3|TRBV15
TGTGCCACCAGCAGTGGACCAGGGGATGGAAACACCATATATTTT
CATSSGPGDGNTIYF
>.|TRBJ2-3|TRBV29-1
TGCAGCGATACGGAGGGTACGCAGTATTTT
CSDTEGTQYF
>TRBD2|TRBJ2-3|TRBV7-9
TGTGCCAGCAGCTTGGTGGCGGGGGGGAACACAGATACGCAGTATTTT
CASSLVAGGNTDTQYF
>.|TRBJ1-1|TRBV19
TGTGCCAGTAGTATGGGGAGGGCCCGGCCGGGGGCTTTCTTT
CASSMGRARPGAFF
>.|TRBJ1-1|TRBV25-1
TGTGCCAGCAGTGACGTGGTTGGGGCCGCTGAAGCTTTCTTT
CASSDVVGAAEAFF
>TRBD1|TRBJ1-2|TRBV11-2
TGTGCCAGCAGCCTCGGACAGGCCTTGGATGGCTACACCTTC
CASSLGQALDGYTF
>TRBD1|TRBJ2-1|TRBV18
TGTGCCAGCTCACCACTTGGGACAGGGGAGGAGCAGTTCTTC
CASSPLGTGEEQFF
>TRBD1|TRBJ2-1|TRBV18
TGTGCCAGCTCGCCGGGACAGGGAGTTATCAATGAGCAGTTCTTC
CASSPGQGVINEQFF
>TRBD2|TRBJ2-5|TRBV5-1
TGCGCCAGCAGCTTAACTAGCGGGGAGCGTATGGGGACCCAGTACTTC
CASSLTSGERMGTQYF
>TRBD2|TRBJ2-7|TRBV28
TGTGCCAGCAGGGGGGGGGAGGTCGAGCAGTACTTC
CASRGGEVEQYF
>.|TRBJ2-5|TRBV6-1
TGTGCCAGCAGTCACAGAGAAGAGACCCAGTACTTC
CASSHREETQYF
>TRBD1|TRBJ1-2|TRBV5-1
TGCGCCAGCAGCTTGGGACAGGGCATTAGGGGCTACACCTTC
CASSLGQGIRGYTF
>.|TRBJ2-2|TRBV9
TGTGCCAGCAGCGAAAGAGCCGGGGAGCTGTTTTTT
CASSERAGELFF
>TRBD2|TRBJ2-5|TRBV18
TGTGCCAGCTCTCATAGCGGGAGGCGGGAGACCCAGTACTTC
CASSHSGRRETQYF
>.|TRBJ1-2|TRBV6-5
TGTGCCAGCAGTTCCGTCGAGAAAAACTATGGCTACACCTTC
CASSSVEKNYGYTF
>.|TRBJ1-2|TRBV9
TGTGCCAGCAGCGTAGGTCAGGCAATCTATGGCTACACCTTC
CASSVGQAIYGYTF
>.|TRBJ1-3|TRBV30
TGTGCCTGGAGTGTAGGGGACTCTGGAAACACCATATATTTT
CAWSVGDSGNTIYF
>.|TRBJ2-7|TRBV11-2
TGTGCCAGCAGCTTAGATTACGGGAGTCTAGAGCAGTACTTC
CASSLDYGSLEQYF
>TRBD2|TRBJ2-3|TRBV29-1
TGCAGCGGGGCACTAGCGGGAGGAAGCACAGATACGCAGTATTTT
CSGALAGGSTDTQYF
>.|TRBJ2-1|TRBV19
TGTGCCAGTAGCCAGAACTCCTACAATGAGCAGTTCTTC
CASSQNSYNEQFF
>.|TRBJ1-5|TRBV9
TGTGCCAGCAGCGGGGGGGGAGGACAGACTGATCAGCCCCAGCATTTT
CASSGGGGQTDQPQHF
>.|TRBJ2-3|TRBV5-1
TGCGCCAGCAGTTTGGAGAGAAGGGGTACGCAGTATTTT
CASSLERRGTQYF
>TRBD1|TRBJ2-5|TRBV11-2
TGTGCCAGCAGTTTTGATCTAGGGACAGGGAGAGAGGCCCAGTACTTC
CASSFDLGTGREAQYF
>TRBD2|TRBJ2-5|TRBV30
TGTGCCTGGAGCGCCGGGTCGGCGGGAGGGCGCCAAGAGACCCAGTACTTC
CAWSAGSAGGRQETQYF
>.|TRBJ1-3|TRBV19
TGTGCCAGTCGGAGGGTAAACACCATATATTTT
CASRRVNTIYF
>.|TRBJ1-5|TRBV6-5
TGTGCCAGCAGTCGACCTAGTCAGCCCCAGCATTTT
CASSRPSQPQHF
>TRBD2|TRBJ2-3|TRBV4-2
TGTGCCAGCAGCCAAGATCTCAGGGCTAGCGGGGGGGATACGCAGTATTTT
CASSQDLRASGGDTQYF
>.|TRBJ2-3|TRBV29-1
TGCAGCTCGGAGGACGGGGCAGATACGCAGTATTTT
CSSEDGADTQYF
>.|TRBJ2-5|TRBV9
TGTGCCAGCAGCGTAGTGGACAGCCGAGGGGAGACCCAGTACTTC
CASSVVDSRGETQYF
>.|TRBJ2-3|TRBV5-1
TGCGCCAGCAGCTTAGCAGGGGCAAGGACAGATACGCAGTATTTT
CASSLAGARTDTQYF
>.|TRBJ2-2|TRBV18
TGTGCCAGCTCACCTATGAATCGGGGGAACACCGGGGAGCTGTTTTTT
CASSPMNRGNTGELFF
>TRBD1|TRBJ1-1|TRBV6-5
TGTGCCAGCAGTTACTTACAGGGGGCGCCCACTGAAGCTTTCTTT
CASSYLQGAPTEAFF
>TRBD1|TRBJ1-2|TRBV29-1
TGCAGCGTTCCGGGACAGGGAGTCGGAGGCTACACCTTC
CSVPGQGVGGYTF
>TRBD2|TRBJ2-3|TRBV5-1
TGCGCCAGCAGCTTCCAGCGGGGGACCACAGATACGCAGTATTTT
CASSFQRGTTDTQYF
>.|TRBJ2-2|TRBV29-1
TGCAGCGTTCCAGGAGGGAACACCGGGGAGCTGTTTTTT
CSVPGGNTGELFF
>.|TRBJ2-3|TRBV5-1
TGCGCCAGCAGCCTGGGGGGACAGTTTAGCACAGATACGCAGTATTTT
CASSLGGQFSTDTQYF
>.|TRBJ1-5|TRBV1
TGCACCAGCAGCCAGATAGTTCAGCCCCAGCATTTT
CTSSQIVQPQHF
>TRBD1|TRBJ1-2|TRBV7-6
TGTGCCAGCAGCCCAGGGACAGCGGTAGGCTACACCTTC
CASSPGTAVGYTF
>TRBD1|TRBJ1-1|TRBV15
TGTGCCACCAGCAGAGTTTTTGGGACAGCGAACACTGAAGCTTTCTTT
CATSRVFGTANTEAFF
>.|TRBJ1-2|TRBV6-5
TGTGCCAGCAGTTACTCGATCAGGACAGCTCAATATGGCTACACCTTC
CASSYSIRTAQYGYTF
>TRBD1|TRBJ1-4|TRBV10-3
TGTGCCATCAGTGGGGCGGGACAGCTAAATGAAAAACTGTTTTTT
CAISGAGQLNEKLFF
>.|TRBJ1-2|TRBV5-6
TGTGCCAGCAACCCGGTGGGGCTGGTGCTAGGCGGCTACACCTTC
CASNPVGLVLGGYTF
>TRBD2|TRBJ2-5|TRBV5-1
TGCGCCAGCAGCCCTGGACTAGCAGAAGAGACCCAGTACTTC
CASSPGLAEETQYF
>TRBD1|TRBJ2-7|TRBV6-6
TGTGCCAGCGGGACAGGGCCCTCCTACGAGCAGTACTTC
CASGTGPSYEQYF